This T cell receptor (beta chain) was sequenced during a study of T cells in Graves' hyperthyroidism and ophthalmopathy. Findings and limits, study-wide: Appearing also in blood were most of the thyroid clonotypes expanded above 0.001.

CDR1 and CDR2 (germline): LGHDT, YNNKEL (reference sequence). The CDR3 length is 14 residues. The germline V and J ends were trimmed by 1 base and 5 bases, with 11 bases remaining between them. Ten or more counts support this clonotype. Its antigen is unknown. It was RNA transcripts that yielded the amplified TCR beta CDR3 regions. RT-PCR in the first round (using the HTBI primer set) targeted the TCR CDR3. TCRdb recomputed calls from the multiplex PCR reads with MiXCR, one row per CDR3 protein. The table includes around 350,000 distinct CDR3 sequences, approximately 18% detected once. This receptor was identified in a woman between 25 and 40 years old with Graves' hyperthyroidism that later progressed to Graves' ophthalmopathy. Sequencing input: blood. The chain uses TRBV3-1 and TRBJ1-1; TRBD1 might be the D (5 bases). CDR3 amino acids: CASSQGKWGTEAFF. The CDR3 nucleotides read TGTGCCAGCAGCCAAGGGAAATGGGGGACTGAAGCTTTCTTT.